This T cell receptor beta chain derives from a study of OX40 agonist ivuxolimab in advanced cancers. The overall study: At 0.01 to 10 mg/kg, ivuxolimab was administered intravenously to patients every 2 weeks.

The CDR3 is 14 amino acids. The V gene lost 2 bases and the J gene lost 6 bases, with 14 bases spanning the gap. The germline gives CDR1 MRHNA, CDR2 SNTAGT. Assay: immunoSEQ multiplex PCR; the TCRdb copy retains only in-frame clones and omits some. This table holds about 94,000 clones, around 87% found once. This specimen was CD4+ or CD8+ T cells sorted from blood, taken in a trial of the OX40 agonist ivuxolimab. This sequence joins TRBV6-4 and TRBJ2-7; D gene uncertain. The clonotype was recovered from an adult with an advanced solid tumor such as melanoma, head and neck, liver or kidney cancer. CDR3 nucleotides: TGTGCCAGCAGTGACCGGGCAGGCCCTCTCGAGCAGTACTTC. The encoded protein is CASSDRAGPLEQYF.